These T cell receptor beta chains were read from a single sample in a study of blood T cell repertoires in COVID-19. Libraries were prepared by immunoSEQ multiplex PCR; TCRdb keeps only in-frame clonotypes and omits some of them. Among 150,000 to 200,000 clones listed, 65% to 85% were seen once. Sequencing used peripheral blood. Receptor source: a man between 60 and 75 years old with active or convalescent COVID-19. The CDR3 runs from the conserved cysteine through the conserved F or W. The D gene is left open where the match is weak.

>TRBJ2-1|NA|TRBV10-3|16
CAISESAGGSSGEQFF
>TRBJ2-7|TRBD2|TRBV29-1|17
CSVAGLAGGRSSYEQYF
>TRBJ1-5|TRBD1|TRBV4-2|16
CASSQVRGQGGGSQHF
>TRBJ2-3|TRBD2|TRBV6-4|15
CASSRLAGAGDTQYF
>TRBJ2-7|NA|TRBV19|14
CASSWTIGSYEQYF
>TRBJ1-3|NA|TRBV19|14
CASSMRLRGNTIYF
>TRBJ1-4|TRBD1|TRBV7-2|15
CASSFMTGGYEKLFF
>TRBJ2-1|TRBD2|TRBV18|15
CASSPQREGYNEQFF
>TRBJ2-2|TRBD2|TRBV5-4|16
CASSNGLAANTGELFF
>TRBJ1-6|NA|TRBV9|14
CASSVSGNNSPLHF
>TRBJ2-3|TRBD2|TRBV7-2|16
CASSLRTRASTDTQYF
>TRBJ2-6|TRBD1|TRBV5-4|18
CASSPTGTGGSGANVLTF
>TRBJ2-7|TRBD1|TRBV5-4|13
CASSPGQGREQYF
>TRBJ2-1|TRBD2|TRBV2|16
CASSEQAGGGYNEQFF
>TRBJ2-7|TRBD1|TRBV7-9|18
CASSQWRGTGIISYEQYF
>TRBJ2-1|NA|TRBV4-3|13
CASSQDGLDRPFF